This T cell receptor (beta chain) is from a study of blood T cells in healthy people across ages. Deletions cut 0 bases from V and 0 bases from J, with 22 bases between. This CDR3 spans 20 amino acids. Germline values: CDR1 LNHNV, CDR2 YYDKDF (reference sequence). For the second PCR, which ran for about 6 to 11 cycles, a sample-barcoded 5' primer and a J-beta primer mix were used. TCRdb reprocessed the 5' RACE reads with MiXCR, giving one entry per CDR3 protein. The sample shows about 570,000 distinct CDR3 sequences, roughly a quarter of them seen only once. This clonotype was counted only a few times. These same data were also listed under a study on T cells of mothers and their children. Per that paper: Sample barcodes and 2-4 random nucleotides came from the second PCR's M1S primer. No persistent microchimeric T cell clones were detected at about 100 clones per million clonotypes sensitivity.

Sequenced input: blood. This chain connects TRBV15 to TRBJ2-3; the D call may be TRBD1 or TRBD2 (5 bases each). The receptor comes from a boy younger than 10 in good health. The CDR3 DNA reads TGTGCCACCAGCAGAGATCAATGGGGACCGCATACTTCTAGCACAGATACGCAGTATTTT. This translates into CATSRDQWGPHTSSTDTQYF.